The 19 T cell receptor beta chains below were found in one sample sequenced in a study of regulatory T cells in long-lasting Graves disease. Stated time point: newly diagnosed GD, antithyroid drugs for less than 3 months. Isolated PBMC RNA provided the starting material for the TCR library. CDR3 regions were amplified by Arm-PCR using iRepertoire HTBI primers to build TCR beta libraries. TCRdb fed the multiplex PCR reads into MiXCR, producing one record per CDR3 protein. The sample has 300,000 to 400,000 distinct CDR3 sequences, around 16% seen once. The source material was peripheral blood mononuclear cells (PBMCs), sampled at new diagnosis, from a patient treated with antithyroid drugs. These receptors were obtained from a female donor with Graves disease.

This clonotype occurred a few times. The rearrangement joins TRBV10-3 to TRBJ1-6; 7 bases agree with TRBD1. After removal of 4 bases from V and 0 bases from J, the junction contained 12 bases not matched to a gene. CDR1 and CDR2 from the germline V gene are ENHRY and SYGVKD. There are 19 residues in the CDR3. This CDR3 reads CAISGRRDRFSSYNSPLHF. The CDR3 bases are TGTGCCATCAGTGGCAGGCGGGACAGATTTAGCTCCTATAATTCACCCCTCCACTTT.

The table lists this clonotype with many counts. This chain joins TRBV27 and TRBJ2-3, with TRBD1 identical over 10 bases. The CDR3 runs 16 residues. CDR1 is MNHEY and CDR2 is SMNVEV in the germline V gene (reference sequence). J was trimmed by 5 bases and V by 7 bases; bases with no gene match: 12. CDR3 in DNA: TGTGCCAGCACGCAATTCGACAGGGGGCAGAAAGATACGCAGTATTTT. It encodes CASTQFDRGQKDTQYF.

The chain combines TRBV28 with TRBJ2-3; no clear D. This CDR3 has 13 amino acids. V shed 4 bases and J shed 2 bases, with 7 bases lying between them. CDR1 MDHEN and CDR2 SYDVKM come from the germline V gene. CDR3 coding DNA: TGTGCCAGCAGTTCCCCTCACACAGATACGCAGTATTTT. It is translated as CASSSPHTDTQYF.

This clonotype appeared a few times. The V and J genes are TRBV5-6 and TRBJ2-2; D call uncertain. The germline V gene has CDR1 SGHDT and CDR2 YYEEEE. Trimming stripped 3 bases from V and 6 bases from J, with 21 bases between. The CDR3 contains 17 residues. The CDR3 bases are TGTGCCAGCAGCTACCTCGACCGAACAACGCGTGCCGGGGAGCTGTTTTTT. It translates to CASSYLDRTTRAGELFF.

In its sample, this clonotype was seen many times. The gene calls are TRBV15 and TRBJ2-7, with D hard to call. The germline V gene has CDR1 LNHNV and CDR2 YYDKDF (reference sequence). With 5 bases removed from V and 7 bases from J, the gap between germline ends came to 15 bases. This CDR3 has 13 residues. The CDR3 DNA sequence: TGTGCCACCAGCCCCCGACTCAGTAGGGAGCAGTACTTC. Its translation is CATSPRLSREQYF.

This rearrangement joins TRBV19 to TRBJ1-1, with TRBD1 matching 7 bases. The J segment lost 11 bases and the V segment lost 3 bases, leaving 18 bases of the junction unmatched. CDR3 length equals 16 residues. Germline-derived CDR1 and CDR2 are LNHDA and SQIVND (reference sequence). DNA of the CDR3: TGTGCCAGTAGTATGTCTGTGACAGGGAAGAGGATTGGCGCTTTCTTT. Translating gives CASSMSVTGKRIGAFF.

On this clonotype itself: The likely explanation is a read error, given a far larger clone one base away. CDR3: CANSFAPSGQKIGYTF. The DNA for the CDR3 is TGTGCCAACAGCTTCGCACCCTCGGGACAGAAAATAGGCTACACCTTC. V gene TRBV11-2 combines with J gene TRBJ1-2; 7 nucleotides line up with TRBD1. The CDR3 is 16 amino acids. The germline V gene has CDR1 SGHAT and CDR2 FQNNGV.

CDR3 loop: CASSPQLAGGSETQYF. CDR3 nucleotide sequence: TGTGCCAGCAGTCCCCAACTAGCGGGAGGATCGGAGACCCAGTACTTC. The chain combines TRBV2 with TRBJ2-5, with 12 bases matching TRBD2. CDR3 length equals 16 residues. Germline CDR1 is SNHLY and CDR2 is FYNNEI. V gave up 5 bases and J gave up 5 bases; unmatched junction bases: 9. The variable domain in full, completed from reference TRBV2 and TRBJ2-5, reads EPEVTQTPSHQVTQMGQEVILRCVPISNHLYFYWYRQILGQKVEFLVSFYNNEISEKSEIFDDQFSVERPDGSNFTLKIRSTKLEDSAMYFCASSPQLAGGSETQYFGPGTRLLVL.

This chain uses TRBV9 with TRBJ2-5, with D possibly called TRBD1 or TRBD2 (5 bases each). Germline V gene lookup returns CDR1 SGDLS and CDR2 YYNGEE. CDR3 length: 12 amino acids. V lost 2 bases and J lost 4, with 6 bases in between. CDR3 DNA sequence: TGTGCCAGCAGCGTCGGGACAGAGACCCAGTACTTC. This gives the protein CASSVGTETQYF.

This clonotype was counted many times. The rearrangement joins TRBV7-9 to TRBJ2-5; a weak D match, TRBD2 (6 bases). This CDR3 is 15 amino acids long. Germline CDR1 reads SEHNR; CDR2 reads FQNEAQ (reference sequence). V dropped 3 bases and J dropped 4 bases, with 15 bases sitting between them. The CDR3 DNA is TGTGCCAGCAGCTTGGCCCACGGGAGTGGAGAGACCCAGTACTTC. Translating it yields CASSLAHGSGETQYF.

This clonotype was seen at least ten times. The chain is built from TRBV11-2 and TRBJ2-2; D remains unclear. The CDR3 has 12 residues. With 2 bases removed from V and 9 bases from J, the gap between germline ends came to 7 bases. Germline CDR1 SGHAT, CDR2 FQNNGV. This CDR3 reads CASSLFFRELFF. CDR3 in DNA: TGTGCCAGCAGCTTATTTTTCCGGGAGCTGTTTTTT.

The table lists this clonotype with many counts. CDR3 DNA sequence: TGTGCCAGCAGCCGCGACCGAGTTGAAGCTTTCTTT. This translates into CASSRDRVEAFF. This chain connects TRBV12-3 or TRBV12-4 to TRBJ1-1; D is undetermined. The CDR3 sequence is 12 residues long. V shed 6 bases and J shed 7 bases, with 12 bases lying between them.

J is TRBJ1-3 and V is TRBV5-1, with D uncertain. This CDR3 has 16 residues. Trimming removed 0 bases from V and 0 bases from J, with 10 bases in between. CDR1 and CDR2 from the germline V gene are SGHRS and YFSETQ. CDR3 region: CASSLGTGTSGNTIYF. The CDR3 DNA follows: TGCGCCAGCAGCTTGGGAACGGGAACCTCTGGAAACACCATATATTTT.

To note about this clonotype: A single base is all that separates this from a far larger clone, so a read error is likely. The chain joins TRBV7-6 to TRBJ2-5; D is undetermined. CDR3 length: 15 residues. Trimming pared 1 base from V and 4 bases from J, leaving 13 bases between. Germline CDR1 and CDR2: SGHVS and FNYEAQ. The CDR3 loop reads CASSLGATFGETQYF. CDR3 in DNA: TGTGCCAGCAGCTTAGGTGCCACTTTTGGAGAGACCCAGTACTTC. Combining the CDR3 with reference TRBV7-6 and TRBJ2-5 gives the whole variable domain GAGVSQSPRYKVTKRGQDVALRCDPISGHVSLYWYRQALGQGPEFLTYFNYEAQQDKSGLPNDRFSAERPEGSISTLTIQRTEQRDSAMYRCASSLGATFGETQYFGPGTRLLVL.

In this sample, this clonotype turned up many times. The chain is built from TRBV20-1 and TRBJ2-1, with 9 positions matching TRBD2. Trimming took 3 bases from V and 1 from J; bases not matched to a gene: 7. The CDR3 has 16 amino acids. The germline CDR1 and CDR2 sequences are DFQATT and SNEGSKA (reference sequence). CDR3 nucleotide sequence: TGCAGTGCTAGGCAGGCTCTAGCGGGGTCCTACAATGAGCAGTTCTTC. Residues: CSARQALAGSYNEQFF.

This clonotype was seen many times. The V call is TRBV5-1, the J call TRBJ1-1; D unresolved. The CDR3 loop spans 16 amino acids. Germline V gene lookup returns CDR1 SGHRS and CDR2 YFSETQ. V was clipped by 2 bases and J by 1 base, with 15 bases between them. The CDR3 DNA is TGCGCCAGCAGCTTCTTGGGCCTGAGAGAGAACACTGAAGCTTTCTTT. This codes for CASSFLGLRENTEAFF.

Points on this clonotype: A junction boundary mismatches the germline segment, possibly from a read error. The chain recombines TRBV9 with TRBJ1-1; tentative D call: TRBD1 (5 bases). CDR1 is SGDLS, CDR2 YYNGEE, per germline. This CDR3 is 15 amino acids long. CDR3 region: CASSWGEGKNTEVFF. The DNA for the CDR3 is TGTGCCAGCAGCTGGGGGGAAGGAAAGAACACTGAAGTTTTCTTT.

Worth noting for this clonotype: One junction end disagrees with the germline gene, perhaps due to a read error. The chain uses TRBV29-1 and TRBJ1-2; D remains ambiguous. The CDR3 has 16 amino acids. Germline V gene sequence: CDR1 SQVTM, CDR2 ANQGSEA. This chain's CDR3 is CSVVGDPLAMDCGHTF. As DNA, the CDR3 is TGCAGCGTTGTAGGCGATCCCCTGGCGATGGACTGTGGCCACACCTTC.

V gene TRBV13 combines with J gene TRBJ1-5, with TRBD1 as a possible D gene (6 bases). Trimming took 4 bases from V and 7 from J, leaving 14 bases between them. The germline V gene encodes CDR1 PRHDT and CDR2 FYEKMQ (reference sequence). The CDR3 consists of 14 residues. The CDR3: CASSSTGGRQPQHF. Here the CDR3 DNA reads TGTGCCAGCAGCTCGACCGGGGGGCGACAGCCCCAGCATTTT.